Below, 23 T cell receptor beta chains from the same sample are listed, as sequenced in a study of T cell repertoires in cytomegalovirus infection. TCRdb re-called the reads through MiXCR, storing one row per CDR3 protein. The repertoire holds approximately 100,000 distinct CDR3 sequences, with 35% to 50% as singletons. The antigens for these receptors are not known. Sample: CD8+ T cells from cultured PBMCs, taken from culture after CMV antigen stimulation. The source of these receptors is a human donor in good health (CMV status not recorded). Some clones in this sample may be carry-over from other donors' samples.

This clonotype was counted only a few times. The genes are TRBV6-8 and TRBJ2-2; a weak D match, TRBD2 (6 bases). The CDR3 runs to 14 residues. Germline assignment: CDR1 MNHGY and CDR2 SAAAGT. V was trimmed by 0 bases and J by 5 bases, leaving 7 bases between them. This CDR3 reads CASSYSRGTGELFF. In nucleotides, the CDR3 is TGTGCCAGCAGTTACTCGCGGGGTACCGGGGAGCTGTTTTTT.

About this clonotype: The junction shows a germline mismatch at one end, possibly a read error. The chain is built from TRBV4-2 and TRBJ2-2; 13 nucleotides align to TRBD2. The germline CDR1 and CDR2 sequences are LGHNA and YNFKEQ. This CDR3 comprises 16 residues. CDR3 residues: CASSQGLAGGPGDLFF. CDR3 nucleotide sequence: TGTGCCAGCAGCCAAGGACTAGCGGGGGGCCCCGGGGATCTGTTTTTT.

This clonotype was seen only a few times. The chain recombines TRBV4-1 with TRBJ2-1; D gene uncertain. With 1 base removed from V and 3 bases from J, the gap between germline ends came to 4 bases. Germline-derived CDR1 and CDR2 are MGHRA and YSYEKL. CDR3 length: 13 amino acids. CDR3 sequence: CASSQGIYNEQFF. The CDR3 nucleotides read TGCGCCAGCAGCCAAGGGATCTACAATGAGCAGTTCTTC.

This clonotype was seen a handful of times. V is TRBV7-9 and J is TRBJ2-1; TRBD2 matches at 9 bases. From germline, CDR1 is SEHNR and CDR2 FQNEAQ (reference sequence). With V trimmed by 2 bases and J by 8 bases, 7 bases remained unmatched. The CDR3 has 15 residues. In DNA, the CDR3 is TGTGCCAGCAGCTTATCCGGGACTAGCCTCGATGAGCAGTTCTTC. Its translation: CASSLSGTSLDEQFF. Looking up the rest from reference TRBV7-9 and TRBJ2-1 gives the full variable domain: DTGVSQNPRHKITKRGQNVTFRCDPISEHNRLYWYRQTLGQGPEFLTYFQNEAQLEKSRLLSDRFSAERPKGSFSTLEIQRTEQGDSAMYLCASSLSGTSLDEQFFGPGTRLTVL.

The chain recombines TRBV19 with TRBJ1-5; maybe TRBD1 (5 bases). The length of the CDR3 is 14 residues. Trimming removed 11 bases at V and 0 bases at J, with 14 bases between. Germline V lookup: CDR1 LNHDA, CDR2 SQIVND (reference sequence). CDR3 sequence: CAGGGTHSNQPQHF. CDR3 coding DNA: TGTGCCGGGGGTGGAACGCATAGCAATCAGCCCCAGCATTTT.

The CDR3 DNA follows: TGTGCCAGCAGCTTAGTTGGTGGAAACACCATATATTTT. This sequence encodes CASSLVGGNTIYF. The chain employs TRBV7-2 and TRBJ1-3; D is ambiguous. Between the trimmed V and J ends, which lost 1 base and 3 bases, there was a span of 4 bases. CDR1 is SGHTA, CDR2 FQGNSA, per germline. The CDR3 totals 13 residues. The complete variable domain, with remaining parts taken from reference TRBV7-2 and TRBJ1-3, reads GAGVSQSPSNKVTEKGKDVELRCDPISGHTALYWYRQSLGQGLEFLIYFQGNSAPDKSGLPSDRFSAERTGGSVSTLTIQRTQQEDSAVYLCASSLVGGNTIYFGEGSWLTVV.

The rearrangement uses TRBV20-1 and TRBJ1-1; 10 bases line up with TRBD1. The ends lost 3 bases at V and 4 bases at J; junction bases unmatched: 11. This CDR3 has 16 amino acids. Per germline, CDR1 DFQATT and CDR2 SNEGSKA (reference sequence). The CDR3 reads CSASTLGTGEGTEAFF. CDR3 nucleotides: TGCAGTGCTAGTACACTCGGGACAGGGGAGGGCACTGAAGCTTTCTTT.

The V call is TRBV27, the J call TRBJ1-2; tentative D call: TRBD1 (5 bases). CDR1 is MNHEY, CDR2 SMNVEV, per germline (reference sequence). Trimming cost V 6 bases and J 7 bases, with 15 bases left between them. The CDR3 loop spans 13 amino acids. CDR3: CASSTGLLSGYTF. The CDR3 DNA reads TGTGCCAGCAGCACAGGACTCCTTAGTGGCTACACCTTC.

This clonotype was found a few times. The rearrangement links TRBV27 to TRBJ2-2; D unresolved. Trimming took off 5 bases at V and 6 bases at J, with 16 bases between the two ends. Germline loops: CDR1 MNHEY, CDR2 SMNVEV (reference sequence). The CDR3 sequence is 15 residues long. CDR3 region: CASSPWDGLSGELFF. CDR3 nucleotide sequence: TGTGCCAGCAGTCCATGGGATGGGTTGTCCGGGGAGCTGTTTTTT.

This clonotype was counted at least ten times. The chain carries TRBV7-3 and TRBJ2-7; TRBD1 is a possible D gene (5 bases). Deletions cut 0 bases from V and 3 bases from J, with 9 bases between. The CDR3 is 14 amino acids. Germline V CDR1 and CDR2: SGHTA, FQGTGA. Here the CDR3 DNA reads TGTGCCAGCAGCTTAACAGGGGCGATCTACGAGCAGTACTTC. This gives the protein CASSLTGAIYEQYF.

There are many counts of this clonotype. The chain recombines TRBV12-3 or TRBV12-4 with TRBJ2-7, with TRBD2 identical over 7 bases. Trimming removed 2 bases from V and 4 bases from J; junction bases left unmatched: 5. This CDR3 spans 14 amino acids. CDR3 amino acids: CASSLMGEGYEQYF. The CDR3 coding sequence is TGTGCCAGCAGTTTAATGGGGGAGGGATACGAGCAGTACTTC.

In regard to this clonotype: A much larger clonotype is one base distant, so this may be a read error. V is TRBV28 and J is TRBJ1-3; 8 bases map to TRBD1. The CDR3 totals 14 residues. Germline V gene lookup returns CDR1 MDHEN and CDR2 SYDVKM. Trimming cost V 5 bases and J 6 bases; bases outside gene matches: 6. CDR3 in amino acids: CASSPGGDENTIYF. CDR3 sequence (DNA): TGTGCCAGCAGTCCAGGGGGCGACGAAAACACCATATATTTT.

The chain employs TRBV19 and TRBJ1-1, with D unresolved. The CDR3 runs to 15 residues. Trimming took 1 base from V and 1 from J, leaving 10 bases between them. Germline CDR1 is LNHDA and CDR2 is SQIVND (reference sequence). CDR3 protein: CASSIGFRSNTEAFF. For the CDR3, the DNA is TGTGCCAGTAGTATAGGGTTTCGGTCGAACACTGAAGCTTTCTTT.

This clonotype was recorded once. The gene calls are TRBV6-5 and TRBJ2-7, with 8 bases aligning to TRBD2. The CDR3 is 14 amino acids. Germline V lookup: CDR1 MNHEY, CDR2 SVGAGI. Trimming took 4 bases from V and 6 from J; bases not matched to a gene: 8. DNA of the CDR3: TGTGCCAGCAGTTCCCTAGCGGGTATGGGCGAGCAGTACTTC. Amino acid sequence: CASSSLAGMGEQYF.

This clonotype was picked up many times. This chain links TRBV7-8 with TRBJ2-1, with D perhaps matching TRBD1 (5 bases). The V gene's germline CDR1 is SGHVS and CDR2 FQNEAQ. This CDR3 has 15 residues. V was trimmed by 2 bases and J by 6 bases, leaving 14 bases between them. CDR3 amino acids: CASSLTQGIGNEQFF. CDR3 nucleotide sequence: TGTGCCAGCAGCTTAACTCAGGGTATAGGCAATGAGCAGTTCTTC.

This clonotype was recorded at least ten times. The rearrangement joins TRBV7-8 to TRBJ1-6; D uncertain. The CDR3 is made up of 14 amino acids. Trimming pared 2 bases from V and 6 bases from J, leaving 8 bases between. Germline CDR1 and CDR2: SGHVS and FQNEAQ. The CDR3 reads CASSLNSLNSPLHF. CDR3 coding DNA: TGTGCCAGCAGCTTAAACAGCCTTAATTCACCCCTCCACTTT.

This clonotype was seen ten or more times. This CDR3 is CASSYEIRGEATDTQYF. CDR3 nucleotide sequence: TGTGCCAGCAGCTATGAGATCCGGGGGGAAGCCACAGATACGCAGTATTTT. The chain has TRBV7-9 and TRBJ2-3; 7 bases fit TRBD2. CDR3 length equals 17 residues. The junction had 12 bases not matched to a gene; V was cut back by 4 bases and J by 2 bases. CDR1 SEHNR and CDR2 FQNEAQ come from the germline V gene (reference sequence). The whole variable domain, remainder taken from reference TRBV7-9 and TRBJ2-3, is DTGVSQNPRHKITKRGQNVTFRCDPISEHNRLYWYRQTLGQGPEFLTYFQNEAQLEKSRLLSDRFSAERPKGSFSTLEIQRTEQGDSAMYLCASSYEIRGEATDTQYFGPGTRLTVL.

The chain uses TRBV6-8 and TRBJ1-5, with D unclear. Germline V gene lookup returns CDR1 MNHGY and CDR2 SAAAGT. CDR3 length: 14 residues. Trimming removed 4 bases from V and 6 bases from J, with 13 bases in between. The CDR3 DNA is TGTGCCAGCAGTTGGGTAAAGGGAAGTCAGCCCCAGCATTTT. Translated, it gives CASSWVKGSQPQHF.

This clonotype was counted many times. The chain is built from TRBV7-9 and TRBJ2-5, with D tentatively TRBD1 (5 bases). CDR1 and CDR2 from the germline V gene are SEHNR and FQNEAQ (reference sequence). Trimming cost V 5 bases and J 3 bases, with 10 bases left between them. The CDR3 has 13 amino acids. In DNA, the CDR3 is TGTGCCAGCAGCCCGTGGGGCGAAGAGACCCAGTACTTC. Translating gives CASSPWGEETQYF.

V usage is TRBV4-1 and J usage is TRBJ1-4, with no clear D. Trimming removed 5 bases at V and 8 bases at J, with 18 bases between. CDR3 length: 15 amino acids. Germline-derived CDR1 and CDR2 are MGHRA and YSYEKL. The CDR3: CASSTPWVLKEKLFF. The CDR3 DNA follows: TGCGCCAGCAGCACGCCTTGGGTGCTCAAAGAAAAACTGTTTTTT.

This clonotype was observed a handful of times. The gene calls are TRBV7-9 and TRBJ1-1; perhaps TRBD1 as D (5 bases). CDR3 size: 14 residues. In germline, CDR1 is SEHNR, CDR2 FQNEAQ (reference sequence). Trimming cost V 6 bases and J 0 bases, with 11 bases left between them. CDR3 sequence: CASRSRELNTEAFF. As DNA, the CDR3 is TGTGCCAGCAGATCCAGGGAACTGAACACTGAAGCTTTCTTT.

This clonotype was seen a few times. The V call is TRBV7-2, the J call TRBJ1-5; D gene unclear. Looked up from germline, CDR1 is SGHTA and CDR2 is FQGNSA. Trimming removed 5 bases from V and 4 bases from J, with 6 bases in between. The CDR3 totals 12 residues. The CDR3 is CASSELNQPQHF. CDR3 DNA: TGTGCCAGCAGCGAGTTGAATCAGCCCCAGCATTTT.

The chain has TRBV25-1 and TRBJ1-1, with D unresolved. Trimming cost V 3 bases and J 3 bases, with 8 bases left between them. The CDR3 has 13 amino acids. Germline CDR1 and CDR2: MGHDK and SYGVNS. The CDR3 sequence is CASSEHSDTEAFF. CDR3 nucleotide sequence: TGTGCCAGCAGTGAGCACAGCGACACTGAAGCTTTCTTT.